The sequence of this T cell receptor beta chain was determined in a study of T cell repertoires in cytomegalovirus infection. Turning to the study itself: In the study, CMV epitopes included recently identified HLA-C-restricted and well-studied HLA-B-restricted ones. Indications came from public TCR beta signatures; they pointed to CMV infection and to a matching HLA type.

V was shortened by 4 bases and J by 12 bases, with 24 bases between the two germline ends. This CDR3 has 15 residues. Germline CDR1 reads SGHTA; CDR2 reads FQGNSA. TCRdb independently ran MiXCR on the reads; one entry per CDR3 protein. The data show about 700,000 distinct CDR3 sequences, roughly 36% seen once. This clonotype turned up a few times. Its antigen is unknown. The study, taken as a whole, reports: Dominating the ex vivo response were TCR beta clonotypes that were CMV-specific and HLA-C-restricted. There were carriers of CMV plus the relevant HLA, and cumulative public TCR beta family frequency identified them.

The J gene is TRBJ1-1, the V gene TRBV7-2, with D unresolved. The sequence derives from a human donor in good health (CMV status not recorded). Some clones in this sample may be carry-over from other donors' samples. Sequenced here: cultured PBMCs, sampled from culture after CMV antigen stimulation. CDR3 protein: CASSSRRHPPPKTFF. The CDR3, as DNA: TGTGCCAGCAGCTCCCGTCGGCATCCTCCCCCTAAAACTTTCTTT. The variable domain in full, with the rest retrieved from reference TRBV7-2 and TRBJ1-1, is GAGVSQSPSNKVTEKGKDVELRCDPISGHTALYWYRQSLGQGLEFLIYFQGNSAPDKSGLPSDRFSAERTGGSVSTLTIQRTQQEDSAVYLCASSSRRHPPPKTFFGQGTRLTVV.